The clone carrying this T cell receptor beta chain was seen only a few times. Its antigen is not identified. Germline V gives CDR1 SNHLY, CDR2 FYNNEI. V shed 3 bases and J 8 bases; nucleotides not matched to a gene: 9. This CDR3 contains 16 residues. These data originate in a study of T cells after posttransplantation cyclophosphamide. General study findings and limits: Tissue-infiltrating T cells from skin or gut overlapped little with blood T cells. Recipient CMV seropositivity and CMV reactivation strongly tracked TRB clonality.

Data came from immunoSEQ multiplex PCR; TCRdb stores just in-frame clones and leaves some out. The table shows around 16,000 clones, with roughly 84% occurring only once. Controls had myeloablative marrow grafts with methotrexate and calcineurin inhibitor, sampled at 1 year. The input for sequencing was PBMCs, taken roughly 350 days after allogeneic stem cell transplant with calcineurin inhibitor and methotrexate. The source of this sequence is a male patient between 18 and 35 years old who received an allogeneic stem cell transplant from a related donor, was CMV-positive, and had no GVHD. Some T cells may be transferred from the graft donor. This sequence joins TRBV2 and TRBJ1-4; TRBD1 aligns across 10 bases. The DNA for the CDR3 is TGTGCCAGCAGTGACGTTCCGGGACAGGGGTTGGAAAAACTGTTTTTT. Encoded protein: CASSDVPGQGLEKLFF.